A single T cell receptor beta chain is shown here with its context. At one end the junction does not follow the germline gene, possibly because of a read error. CDR1 is DFQATT, CDR2 SNEGSKA, per germline (reference sequence). The CDR3 is made up of 16 amino acids. The data were taken from a study of T-cell reconstitution after alpha-beta-depleted transplantation in children. The TCRbeta library was prepared with unique molecular identifiers. Via MiXCR, TCRdb re-called the PCR reads, giving one row per CDR3 protein. The data hold about 420,000 distinct CDR3 sequences, with approximately 10% observed a single time.

Sequences were derived from PBMCs from the stem cell graft donor, sampled from the stem cell graft. This receptor was identified in a human donor who donated a stem cell graft to a child with acute myeloid leukemia. This chain uses TRBV20-1 with TRBJ2-5; D perhaps matches TRBD2 (7 bases). The CDR3 sequence: CCASSPAIGGGETQYF. Written as DNA, the CDR3 is TGCTGTGCTAGTTCGCCTGCGATAGGGGGGGGAGAGACCCAGTACTTC.